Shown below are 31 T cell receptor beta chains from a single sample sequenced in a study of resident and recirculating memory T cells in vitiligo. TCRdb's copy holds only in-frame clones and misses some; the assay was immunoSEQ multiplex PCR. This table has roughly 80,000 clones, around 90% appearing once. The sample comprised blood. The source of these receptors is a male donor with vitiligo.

The CDR3 sequence is CASNPRGHYGYTF. The CDR3 nucleotides are TGTGCCAGCAACCCTCGGGGTCACTATGGCTACACCTTC. The J gene is TRBJ1-2, the V gene TRBV5-6; D remains unclear. V dropped 6 bases and J dropped 3 bases, with 12 bases sitting between them. Germline CDR1 is SGHDT and CDR2 is YYEEEE. The CDR3 covers 13 residues.

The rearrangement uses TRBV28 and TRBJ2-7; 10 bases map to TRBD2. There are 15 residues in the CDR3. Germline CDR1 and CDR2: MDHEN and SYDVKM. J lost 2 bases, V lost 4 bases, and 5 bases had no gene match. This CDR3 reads CASSSPSGGTYEQYF. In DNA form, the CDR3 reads TGTGCCAGCAGTTCCCCTAGCGGGGGTACCTACGAGCAGTACTTC.

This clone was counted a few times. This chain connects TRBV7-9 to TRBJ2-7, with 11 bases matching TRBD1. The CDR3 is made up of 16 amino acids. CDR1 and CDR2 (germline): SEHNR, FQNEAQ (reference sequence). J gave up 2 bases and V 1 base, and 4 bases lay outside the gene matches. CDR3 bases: TGTGCCAGCAGCTTAGTAGGGACAGGGGGTACCTACGAGCAGTACTTC. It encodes CASSLVGTGGTYEQYF.

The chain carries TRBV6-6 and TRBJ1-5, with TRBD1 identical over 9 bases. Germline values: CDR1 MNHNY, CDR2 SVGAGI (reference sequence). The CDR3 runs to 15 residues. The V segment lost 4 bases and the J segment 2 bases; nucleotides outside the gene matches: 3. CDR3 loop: CASSSRTGGNQPQHF. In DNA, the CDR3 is TGTGCCAGCAGTTCTCGGACAGGGGGCAATCAGCCCCAGCATTTT.

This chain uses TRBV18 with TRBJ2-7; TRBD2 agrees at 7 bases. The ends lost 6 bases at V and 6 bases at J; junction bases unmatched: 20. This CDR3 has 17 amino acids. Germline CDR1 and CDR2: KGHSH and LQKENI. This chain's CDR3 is CASSPQRAGSFGREQYF. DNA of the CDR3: TGTGCCAGCTCCCCCCAACGAGCGGGGAGTTTTGGTCGCGAGCAGTACTTC.

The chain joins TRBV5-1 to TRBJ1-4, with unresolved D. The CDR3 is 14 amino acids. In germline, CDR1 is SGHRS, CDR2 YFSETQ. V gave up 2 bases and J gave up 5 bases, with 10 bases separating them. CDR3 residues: CASSFSPENEKLFF. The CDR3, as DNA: TGCGCCAGCAGCTTTAGCCCAGAGAATGAAAAACTGTTTTTT.

As DNA, the CDR3 is TGTGCCTGGAGCGAGAGTTCCTACGAGCAGTACTTC. Encoded protein: CAWSESSYEQYF. The genes are TRBV30 and TRBJ2-5; D not resolved. The J call may not be correct, given that the DNA end is closer to TRBJ2-7. The CDR3 runs to 12 residues. In germline, CDR1 is GTSNPN, CDR2 SVGIG (reference sequence).

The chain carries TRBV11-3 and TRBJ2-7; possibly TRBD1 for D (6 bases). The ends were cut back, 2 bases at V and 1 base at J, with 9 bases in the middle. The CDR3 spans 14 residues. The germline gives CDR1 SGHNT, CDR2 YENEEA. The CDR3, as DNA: TGTGCCAGCAGCTTAACGACAGGATCCTACGAGCAGTACTTC. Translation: CASSLTTGSYEQYF.

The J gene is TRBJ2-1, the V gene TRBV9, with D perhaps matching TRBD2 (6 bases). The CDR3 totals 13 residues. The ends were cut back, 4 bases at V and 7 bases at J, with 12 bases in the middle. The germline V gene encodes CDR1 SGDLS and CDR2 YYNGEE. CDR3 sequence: CASSTILANEQFF. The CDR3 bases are TGTGCCAGCAGCACCATACTAGCTAATGAGCAGTTCTTC. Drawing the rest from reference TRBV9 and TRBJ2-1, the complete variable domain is DSGVTQTPKHLITATGQRVTLRCSPRSGDLSVYWYQQSLDQGLQFLIQYYNGEERAKGNILERFSAQQFPDLHSELNLSSLELGDSALYFCASSTILANEQFFGPGTRLTVL.

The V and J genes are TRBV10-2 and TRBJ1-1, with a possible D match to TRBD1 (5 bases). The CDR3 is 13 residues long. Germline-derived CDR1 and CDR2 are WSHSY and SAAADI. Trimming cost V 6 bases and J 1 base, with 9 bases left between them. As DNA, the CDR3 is TGCGCCAGCAGGGACCAGGGGAACACTGAAGCTTTCTTT. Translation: CASRDQGNTEAFF.

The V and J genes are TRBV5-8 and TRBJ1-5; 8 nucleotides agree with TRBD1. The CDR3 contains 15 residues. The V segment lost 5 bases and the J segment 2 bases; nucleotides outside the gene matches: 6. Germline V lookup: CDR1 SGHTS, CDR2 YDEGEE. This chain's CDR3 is CASRHQGAGNQPQHF. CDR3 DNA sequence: TGTGCCAGCAGACACCAGGGGGCCGGCAATCAGCCCCAGCATTTT.

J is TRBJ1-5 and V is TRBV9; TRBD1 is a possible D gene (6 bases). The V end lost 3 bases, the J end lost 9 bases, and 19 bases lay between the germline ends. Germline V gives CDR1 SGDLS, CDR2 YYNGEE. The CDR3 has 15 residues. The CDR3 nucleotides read TGTGCCAGCAGCGCCTCCGGGACAAAGATGGGGCCCCAGCATTTT. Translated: CASSASGTKMGPQHF.

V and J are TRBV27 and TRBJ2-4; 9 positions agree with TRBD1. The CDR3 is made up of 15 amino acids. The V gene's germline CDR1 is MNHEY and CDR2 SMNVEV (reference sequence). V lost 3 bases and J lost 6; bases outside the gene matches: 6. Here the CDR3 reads CASSLEGQGVNIQYF. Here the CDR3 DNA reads TGTGCCAGCAGTTTGGAGGGACAGGGTGTAAACATTCAGTACTTC.

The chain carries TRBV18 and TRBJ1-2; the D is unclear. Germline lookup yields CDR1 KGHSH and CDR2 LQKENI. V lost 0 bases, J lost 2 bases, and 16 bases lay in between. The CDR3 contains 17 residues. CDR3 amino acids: CASSPPSLEPGNYGYTF. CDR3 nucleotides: TGTGCCAGCTCACCACCGAGCTTGGAACCCGGGAACTATGGCTACACCTTC.

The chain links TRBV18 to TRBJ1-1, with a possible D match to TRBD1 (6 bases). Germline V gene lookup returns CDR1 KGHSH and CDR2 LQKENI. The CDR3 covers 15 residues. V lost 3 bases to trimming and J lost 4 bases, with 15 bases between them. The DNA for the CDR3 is TGTGCCAGCTCACCCCTACAGGGAAGAGGCACTGAAGCTTTCTTT. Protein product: CASSPLQGRGTEAFF.

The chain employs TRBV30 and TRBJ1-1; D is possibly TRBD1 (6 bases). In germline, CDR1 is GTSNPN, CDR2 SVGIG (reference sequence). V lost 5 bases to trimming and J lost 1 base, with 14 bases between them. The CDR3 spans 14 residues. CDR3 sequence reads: CAWWPRGKNTEAFF. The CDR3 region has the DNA TGTGCCTGGTGGCCGAGGGGGAAGAACACTGAAGCTTTCTTT.

This CDR3 reads CASSYGQHSYEQYF. The CDR3 DNA reads as TGTGCCAGCAGTTATGGACAGCACTCCTACGAGCAGTACTTC. This chain uses TRBV6-5 with TRBJ2-7; the D gene is possibly TRBD1 (6 bases). V dropped 3 bases and J dropped 0 bases, with 9 bases sitting between them. The germline V gene has CDR1 MNHEY and CDR2 SVGAGI. The CDR3 sequence is 14 residues long.

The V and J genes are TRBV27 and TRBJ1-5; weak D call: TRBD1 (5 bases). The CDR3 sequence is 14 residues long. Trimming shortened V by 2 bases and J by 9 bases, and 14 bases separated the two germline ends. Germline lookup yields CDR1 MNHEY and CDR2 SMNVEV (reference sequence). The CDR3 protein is CASSLGGVGGPQHF. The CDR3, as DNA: TGTGCCAGCAGTTTAGGTGGGGTCGGGGGGCCCCAGCATTTT.

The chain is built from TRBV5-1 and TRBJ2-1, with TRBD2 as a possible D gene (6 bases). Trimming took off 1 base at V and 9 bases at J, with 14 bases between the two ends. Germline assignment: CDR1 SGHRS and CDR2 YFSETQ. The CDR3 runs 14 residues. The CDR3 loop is CASSLNPSVGEQFF. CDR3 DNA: TGCGCCAGCAGCTTGAATCCTAGCGTGGGTGAGCAGTTCTTC.

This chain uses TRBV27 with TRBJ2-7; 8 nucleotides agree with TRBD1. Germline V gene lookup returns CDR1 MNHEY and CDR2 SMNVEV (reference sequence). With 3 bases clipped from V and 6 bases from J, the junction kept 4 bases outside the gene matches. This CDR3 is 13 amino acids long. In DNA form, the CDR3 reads TGTGCCAGCAGTTTTTTCGACAGGGGCGAGCAGTACTTC. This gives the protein CASSFFDRGEQYF.

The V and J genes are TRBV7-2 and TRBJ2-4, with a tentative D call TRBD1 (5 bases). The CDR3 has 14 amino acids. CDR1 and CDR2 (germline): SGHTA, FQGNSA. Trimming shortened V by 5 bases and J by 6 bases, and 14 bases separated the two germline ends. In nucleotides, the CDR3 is TGTGCCAGCAGCGAACAGGCAGGGCGAAACATTCAGTACTTC. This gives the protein CASSEQAGRNIQYF. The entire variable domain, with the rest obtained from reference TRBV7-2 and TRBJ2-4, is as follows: GAGVSQSPSNKVTEKGKDVELRCDPISGHTALYWYRQSLGQGLEFLIYFQGNSAPDKSGLPSDRFSAERTGGSVSTLTIQRTQQEDSAVYLCASSEQAGRNIQYFGAGTRLSVL.

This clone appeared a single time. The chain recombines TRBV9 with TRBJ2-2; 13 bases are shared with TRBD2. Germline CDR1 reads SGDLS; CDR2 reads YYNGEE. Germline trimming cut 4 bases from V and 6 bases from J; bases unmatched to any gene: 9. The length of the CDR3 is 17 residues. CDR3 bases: TGTGCCAGCAGCTTTGGGACTAGCGGGATCGGTTCCGGGGAGCTGTTTTTT. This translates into CASSFGTSGIGSGELFF.

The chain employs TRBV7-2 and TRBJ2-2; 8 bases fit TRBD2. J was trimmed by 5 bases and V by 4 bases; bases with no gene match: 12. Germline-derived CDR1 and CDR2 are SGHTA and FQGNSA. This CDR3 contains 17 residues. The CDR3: CASSWASSGSWTGELFF. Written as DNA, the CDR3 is TGTGCCAGCAGCTGGGCCTCTAGCGGGTCCTGGACCGGGGAGCTGTTTTTT. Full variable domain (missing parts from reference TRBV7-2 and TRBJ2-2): GAGVSQSPSNKVTEKGKDVELRCDPISGHTALYWYRQSLGQGLEFLIYFQGNSAPDKSGLPSDRFSAERTGGSVSTLTIQRTQQEDSAVYLCASSWASSGSWTGELFFGEGSRLTVL.

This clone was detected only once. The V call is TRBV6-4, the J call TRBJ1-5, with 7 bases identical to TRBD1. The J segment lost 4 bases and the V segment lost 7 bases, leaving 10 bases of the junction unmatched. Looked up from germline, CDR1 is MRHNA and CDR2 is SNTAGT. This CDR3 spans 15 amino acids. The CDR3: CASTPAGGTNQPQHF. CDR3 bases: TGTGCCAGCACTCCGGCAGGGGGTACAAATCAGCCCCAGCATTTT.

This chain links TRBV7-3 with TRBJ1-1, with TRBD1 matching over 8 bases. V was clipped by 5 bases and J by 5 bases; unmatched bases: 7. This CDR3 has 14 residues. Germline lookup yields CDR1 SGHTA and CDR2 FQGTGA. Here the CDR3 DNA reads TGTGCCAGCAGCCCCGGACAGGGAAGGACTGAAGCTTTCTTT. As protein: CASSPGQGRTEAFF.

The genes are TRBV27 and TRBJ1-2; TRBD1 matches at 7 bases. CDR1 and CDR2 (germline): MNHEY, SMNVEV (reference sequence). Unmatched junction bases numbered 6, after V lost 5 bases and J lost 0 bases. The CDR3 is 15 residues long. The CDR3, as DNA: TGTGCCAGCAGTCCGCGACAGGGCGCTAACTATGGCTACACCTTC. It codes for CASSPRQGANYGYTF.

CDR3 protein: CATPDSASQLDTQYF. The CDR3 DNA follows: TGCGCCACCCCCGACAGCGCCTCGCAGTTAGATACGCAGTATTTT. The chain couples TRBV23-1 to TRBJ2-3, with D maybe TRBD1 (5 bases). TRBV23-1 is known as an ORF, though its function is uncertain. The ends were cut back, 10 bases at V and 5 bases at J, with 22 bases in the middle. The CDR3 spans 15 residues.

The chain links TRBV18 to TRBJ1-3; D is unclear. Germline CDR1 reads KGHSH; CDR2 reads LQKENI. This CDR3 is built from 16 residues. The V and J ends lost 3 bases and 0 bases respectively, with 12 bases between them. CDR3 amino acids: CASSPSSKSSGNTIYF. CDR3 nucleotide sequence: TGTGCCAGCTCACCTTCTAGCAAGAGCTCTGGAAACACCATATATTTT.

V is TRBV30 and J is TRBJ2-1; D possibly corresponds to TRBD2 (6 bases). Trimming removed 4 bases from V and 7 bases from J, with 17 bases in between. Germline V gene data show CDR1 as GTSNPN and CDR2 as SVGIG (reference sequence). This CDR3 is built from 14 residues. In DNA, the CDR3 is TGTGCCTGGAATCGGGACTCCCGGGGGAATGAGCAGTTCTTC. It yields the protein CAWNRDSRGNEQFF.

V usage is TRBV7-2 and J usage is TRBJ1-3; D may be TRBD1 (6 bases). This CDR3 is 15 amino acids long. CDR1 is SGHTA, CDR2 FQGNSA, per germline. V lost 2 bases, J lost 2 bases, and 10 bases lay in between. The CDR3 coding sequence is TGTGCCAGCAGCTTAAATCCAGGGGCTGGAAACACCATATATTTT. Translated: CASSLNPGAGNTIYF.

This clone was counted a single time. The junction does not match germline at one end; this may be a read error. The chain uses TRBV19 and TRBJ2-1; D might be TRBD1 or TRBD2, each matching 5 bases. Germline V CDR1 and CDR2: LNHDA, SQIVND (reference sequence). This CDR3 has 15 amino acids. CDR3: CASSLEGRAYNEQFF. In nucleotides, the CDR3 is TGTGCCAGTAGTTTAGAGGGCAGGGCCTACAATGAGCAGTTCTTC.